This is a list of T cell receptor beta chains from one sample in a study of T cells in localized non-small cell lung cancer. Sequenced by immunoSEQ multiplex PCR; TCRdb stores in-frame clones only, minus some. The table lists around 1,300 clones, approximately 26% of them singletons. The sample was normal lung tissue next to the tumor, taken before any cancer treatment. The receptors were sampled from a male donor aged 60 or over with stage II lung adenocarcinoma. CDR3s include the opening cysteine and the closing phenylalanine or tryptophan. Fields, in order: clone size, J gene, D gene, V gene, CDR3 DNA, CDR3 protein. A D gene is named only where the DNA matches it firmly. Clone size is not always given. Where it is, it says once, few, many or a class for expanded clones.

>.|TRBJ2-2|.|TRBV9
TGTGCCAGCAGCGTAGAAGGGCCGAACACCGGGGAGCTGTTTTTT
CASSVEGPNTGELFF
>medium-sized|TRBJ1-6|.|TRBV11-3
TGTGCCAGCAGCTTAGTCCCGCTGTTAGGGGAAGGTTCACCCCTCCACTTT
CASSLVPLLGEGSPLHF
>.|TRBJ2-3|.|TRBV6-8
TGTGCCAGCAGTGACTCCTCGGGGGGCACAGATACGCAGTATTTT
CASSDSSGGTDTQYF
>.|TRBJ1-2|TRBD1|TRBV6-8
TGTGCCAGCCAACAGGGGGCGGTCGGTGGCTACACCTTC
CASQQGAVGGYTF
>.|TRBJ2-1|TRBD1|TRBV11-3
TGTGCCAGCAGCTTTGGGACAGGGGCCTACAATGAGCAGTTCTTC
CASSFGTGAYNEQFF
>few|TRBJ1-1|.|TRBV28
TGTGCCAGCAGTCGCGCTACAGGGTCCATGAACACTGAAGCTTTCTTT
CASSRATGSMNTEAFF
>.|TRBJ2-1|.|TRBV28
TGTGCCAGCAGTTTTCCAGGGGCCTCCTACAATGAGCAGTTCTTC
CASSFPGASYNEQFF
>.|TRBJ1-6|.|TRBV11-3
TGTGCCAGCAGCACCCTGGGACTTCCCGGTAATTCACCCCTCCACTTT
CASSTLGLPGNSPLHF
>few|TRBJ1-5|.|TRBV11-3
TGTGCCAGCAGCGACGGGACGTACAATCAGCCCCAGCATTTT
CASSDGTYNQPQHF
>.|TRBJ2-2|TRBD1|TRBV11-3
TGTGCCAGCAGCCTGGGGGACAGTCCCACCGGGGAGCTGTTTTTT
CASSLGDSPTGELFF
>medium-sized|TRBJ2-2|TRBD1|TRBV6-8
TGTGCCAGCAGGACTCAGGGGGCATCCGGGGAGCTGTTTTTT
CASRTQGASGELFF
>.|TRBJ2-4|.|TRBV6-8
TGTGCCAGCAGCCCACACGTTTCGCTAGCCAAAAACATTCAGTACTTC
CASSPHVSLAKNIQYF
>medium-sized|TRBJ1-6|TRBD1|TRBV28
TGTGCCAGCCGGACCTCCGGACAGGGTAATTCACCCCTCCACTTT
CASRTSGQGNSPLHF
>.|TRBJ2-3|.|TRBV4-1
TGCGCCAGCAGCCCCCGAAAAGATACGCAGTATTTT
CASSPRKDTQYF
>.|TRBJ2-2|TRBD1|TRBV12-5
TGTGCTAGTGGGCAACTCCGGGACAGGAACACCGGGGAGCTGTTTTTT
CASGQLRDRNTGELFF
>.|TRBJ1-1|.|TRBV6-8
TGTGCCAGCAGTAGGATCACGAACACTGAAGCTTTCTTT
CASSRITNTEAFF
>.|TRBJ1-3|.|TRBV18
TGTGCCAGCTCACCACCGAAATGGGGGGACTCTGGAAACACCATATATTTT
CASSPPKWGDSGNTIYF
>.|TRBJ2-7|TRBD2|TRBV29-1
TGCAGCGTTGTGCCTAGCGGGAGCTCCTACGAGCAGTACTTC
CSVVPSGSSYEQYF
>few|TRBJ2-1|TRBD1|TRBV28
TGTGCCAGCAGCTCATACGGGACAGGGTTCAATGAGCAGTTCTTC
CASSSYGTGFNEQFF
>few|TRBJ1-6|TRBD1|TRBV9
TGTGCCAGCAGCACCGGGACAGGGATTAGTTCACCCCTCCACTTT
CASSTGTGISSPLHF
>large|TRBJ1-1|.|TRBV29-1
TGCAGCGCCAAAGGACAGAGGACGAACACTGAAGCTTTCTTT
CSAKGQRTNTEAFF
>few|TRBJ2-1|.|TRBV11-3
TGTGCCAGCAGCTGGGGACCCCAATACAATGAGCAGTTCTTC
CASSWGPQYNEQFF
>few|TRBJ2-7|TRBD1|TRBV6-8
TGTGCCAGCCGGGACAGGTCCTACGAGCAGTACTTC
CASRDRSYEQYF
>.|TRBJ1-4|TRBD1|TRBV9
TGTGCCAGCAGCTCCTACAGGGGGCGGTTTACTAATGAAAAACTGTTTTTT
CASSSYRGRFTNEKLFF
>few|TRBJ2-7|.|TRBV11-3
TGTGCCAGCAGCTTGGTGAGGTTGAATCACGGTCTCACCTACGAGCAGTACTTC
CASSLVRLNHGLTYEQYF
>medium-sized|TRBJ2-1|TRBD2|TRBV6-8
TGTGCCAGCAGTCCTAGCGGGGGCCACAATGAGCAGTTCTTC
CASSPSGGHNEQFF
>medium-sized|TRBJ2-5|.|TRBV11-3
TGTGCCAGCAGCTTAACCCCGACGTGGGGTGAGACCCAGTACTTC
CASSLTPTWGETQYF
>few|TRBJ1-5|.|TRBV15
TGTGCCACCAGCACCTTAAAGGAGCAAATCGGAGGCAATCAGCCCCAGCATTTT
CATSTLKEQIGGNQPQHF
>once|TRBJ2-2|TRBD1|TRBV18
TGTGCCAGCTCACCACTACCCGGGACAGGGGGAACCGGGGAGCTGTTTTTT
CASSPLPGTGGTGELFF